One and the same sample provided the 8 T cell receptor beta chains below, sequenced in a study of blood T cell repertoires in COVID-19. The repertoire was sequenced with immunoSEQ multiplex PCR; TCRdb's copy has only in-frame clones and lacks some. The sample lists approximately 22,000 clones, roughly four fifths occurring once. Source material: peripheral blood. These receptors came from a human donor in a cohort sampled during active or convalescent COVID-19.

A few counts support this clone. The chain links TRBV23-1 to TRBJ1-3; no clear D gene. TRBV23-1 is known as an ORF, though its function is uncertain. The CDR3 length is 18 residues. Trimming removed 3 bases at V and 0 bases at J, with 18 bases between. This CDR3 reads CASSQLLSSFSSGNTIYF. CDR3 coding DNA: TGCGCCAGCAGTCAGCTCCTATCCTCTTTTAGCTCTGGAAACACCATATATTTT.

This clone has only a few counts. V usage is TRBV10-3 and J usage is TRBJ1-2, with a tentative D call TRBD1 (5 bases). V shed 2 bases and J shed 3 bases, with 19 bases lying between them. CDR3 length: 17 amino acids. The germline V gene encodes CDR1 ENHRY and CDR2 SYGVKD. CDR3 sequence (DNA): TGTGCCATCAGTGAGACAGATCCTAGGGACTCCGACTATGGCTACACCTTC. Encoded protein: CAISETDPRDSDYGYTF.

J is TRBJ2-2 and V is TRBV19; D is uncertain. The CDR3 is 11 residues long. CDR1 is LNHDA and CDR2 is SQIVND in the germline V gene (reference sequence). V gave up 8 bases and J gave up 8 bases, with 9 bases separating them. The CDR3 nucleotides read TGTGCCAGTCTAGACGTGGGGGAGCTGTTTTTT. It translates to CASLDVGELFF.

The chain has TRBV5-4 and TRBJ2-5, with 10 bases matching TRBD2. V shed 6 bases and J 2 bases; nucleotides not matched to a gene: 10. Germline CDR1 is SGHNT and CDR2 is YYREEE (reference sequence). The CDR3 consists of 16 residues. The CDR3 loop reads CASNNGPSGGQETQYF. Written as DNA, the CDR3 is TGTGCCAGCAACAATGGGCCTAGCGGGGGACAAGAGACCCAGTACTTC. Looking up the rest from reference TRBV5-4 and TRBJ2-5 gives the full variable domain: ETGVTQSPTHLIKTRGQQVTLRCSSQSGHNTVSWYQQALGQGPQFIFQYYREEENGRGNFPPRFSGLQFPNYSSELNVNALELDDSALYLCASNNGPSGGQETQYFGPGTRLLVL.

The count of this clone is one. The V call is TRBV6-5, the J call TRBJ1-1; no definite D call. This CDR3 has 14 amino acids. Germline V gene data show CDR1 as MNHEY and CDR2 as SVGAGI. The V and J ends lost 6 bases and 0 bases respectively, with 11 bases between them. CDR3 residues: CASRGGVMNTEAFF. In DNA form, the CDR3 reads TGTGCCAGCAGGGGCGGGGTCATGAACACTGAAGCTTTCTTT.

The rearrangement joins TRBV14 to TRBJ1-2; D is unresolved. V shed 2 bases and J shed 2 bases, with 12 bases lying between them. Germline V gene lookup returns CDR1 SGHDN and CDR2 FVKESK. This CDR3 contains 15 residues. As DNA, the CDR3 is TGTGCCAGCAGCCAACGTGGAGGCCAGAACTATGGCTACACCTTC. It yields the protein CASSQRGGQNYGYTF. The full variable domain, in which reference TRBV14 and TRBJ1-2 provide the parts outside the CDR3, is EAGVTQFPSHSVIEKGQTVTLRCDPISGHDNLYWYRRVMGKEIKFLLHFVKESKQDESGMPNNRFLAERTGGTYSTLKVQPAELEDSGVYFCASSQRGGQNYGYTFGSGTRLTVV.

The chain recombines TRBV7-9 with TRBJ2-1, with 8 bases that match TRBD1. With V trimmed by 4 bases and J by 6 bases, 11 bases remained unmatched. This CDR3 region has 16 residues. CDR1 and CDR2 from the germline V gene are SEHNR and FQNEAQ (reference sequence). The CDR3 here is CASSSRSGTGLNEQFF. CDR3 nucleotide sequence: TGTGCCAGCAGCTCCCGTTCCGGGACAGGTCTCAATGAGCAGTTCTTC.

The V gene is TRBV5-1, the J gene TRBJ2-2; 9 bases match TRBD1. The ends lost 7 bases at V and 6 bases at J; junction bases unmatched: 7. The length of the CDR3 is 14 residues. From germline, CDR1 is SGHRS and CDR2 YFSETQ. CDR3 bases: TGCGCCAGCTTTCGGACAGGGGACCCCGGGGAGCTGTTTTTT. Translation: CASFRTGDPGELFF.